This TCR beta chain was sequenced during a study of cytomegalovirus exposure and HLA in healthy donors. PCR used 60 Vbeta primers and 13 Jbeta primers. Only in-frame clones appear in the TCRdb table, and some are missing; sequencing was by immunoSEQ multiplex PCR. The top ten clones hold 0.55% to 0.75% of a sample with roughly 130,000 clones, 65% to 90% of them seen once. CDR1 is GTSNPN, CDR2 SVGIG, per germline (reference sequence). Trimming stripped 8 bases from V and 6 bases from J, with 13 bases between. This CDR3 spans 12 amino acids. The study's findings and limits: After further analysis at a later stage, 16,951 TCR beta sequences were associated with HLA alleles at 0.05 false discovery rate. A likely sequencing artifact accounted for one observed cluster of highly shared sequence variants.

As to this clone: Its matching antigen is unknown.

The sequencing sample was made of PBMCs. The chain combines TRBV30 with TRBJ1-4, with TRBD1 as a possible D gene (5 bases). This clonotype originated in a young man in good health and CMV-seronegative. The CDR3 DNA reads as TGTGCCCGAGGACATACGGATGAAAAACTGTTTTTT. Translating gives CARGHTDEKLFF.